This T cell receptor beta chain was profiled in a study of T cells in localized non-small cell lung cancer. Sequencing was performed with immunoSEQ multiplex PCR; in TCRdb, only in-frame clones are kept and a portion is missing. The sample carries about 3,100 clones, around two fifths recorded once. The study, taken as a whole, reports: Uninvolved neighboring lung showed the greatest T cell clonality, exceeding tumor. In adjacent lung appeared a median about 57 of the top 100 tumor clones.

Atypia-free adjacent lung came from at least 2 cm beyond the tumor margin. This clone showed up just a few times. As yet, its antigen is unknown. This CDR3 is 14 amino acids long. Germline lookup yields CDR1 LNHDA and CDR2 SQIVND (reference sequence). With 2 bases removed from V and 5 bases from J, the gap between germline ends came to 12 bases. The TCR comes from a woman aged 35 to 70 with stage I lung adenocarcinoma. The sample consisted of normal lung tissue next to the tumor, taken before any cancer treatment. The chain combines TRBV19 with TRBJ1-1, with D tentatively TRBD1 (6 bases). CDR3 loop: CASSISWGQTEAFF. In DNA, the CDR3 is TGTGCCAGTAGTATATCGTGGGGGCAGACTGAAGCTTTCTTT.